The 22 T cell receptor beta chains listed next were all sequenced from one sample in a study of blood T cell repertoires in COVID-19. Only in-frame clones appear in the TCRdb table, and some are missing; sequencing was by immunoSEQ multiplex PCR. The table includes some 76,000 clones, around 80% detected once. The source material was peripheral blood. All receptors derive from a man aged 50-59 years with COVID-19, enrolled during active disease.

The rearrangement links TRBV6-2 or TRBV6-3 to TRBJ2-1, with D perhaps matching TRBD1 (5 bases). Germline lookup yields CDR1 MNHEY and CDR2 SVGEGT. The ends were cut back, 0 bases at V and 9 bases at J, with 9 bases in the middle. This CDR3 contains 13 residues. The CDR3 DNA is TGTGCCAGCAGTTACTCGGGTAGGGGTGAGCAGTTCTTC. Translated: CASSYSGRGEQFF.

The chain is built from TRBV5-5 and TRBJ2-2, with TRBD2 as a possible D gene (5 bases). The CDR3 spans 15 residues. In germline, CDR1 is SGHKS, CDR2 YYEKEE (reference sequence). The V gene lost 5 bases and the J gene lost 0 bases, with 11 bases spanning the gap. The CDR3 sequence: CASRVSVANTGELFF. CDR3 nucleotide sequence: TGTGCCAGCAGGGTTAGCGTTGCGAACACCGGGGAGCTGTTTTTT.

The rearrangement uses TRBV28 and TRBJ2-7; a possible D gene is TRBD1 (6 bases). This CDR3 comprises 13 residues. Germline CDR1 and CDR2: MDHEN and SYDVKM. Trimming left V 6 bases short and J 3 bases short, with 12 bases between. CDR3 amino acids: CASSSGTLYEQYF. The CDR3 nucleotides read TGTGCCAGCAGCTCCGGGACACTCTACGAGCAGTACTTC.

This chain joins TRBV24-1 and TRBJ2-1; TRBD1 aligns across 10 bases. Germline CDR1 KGHDR, CDR2 SFDVKD. There are 15 residues in the CDR3. J gave up 8 bases and V 2 bases, and 5 bases lay outside the gene matches. The CDR3 region is CATSDSGTGAHEQFF. The CDR3 DNA is TGTGCCACCAGTGATTCGGGGACAGGGGCCCATGAGCAGTTCTTC.

V usage is TRBV10-3 and J usage is TRBJ2-3, with TRBD2 as a possible D gene (6 bases). V was shortened by 10 bases and J by 5 bases, with 16 bases between the two germline ends. Germline-derived CDR1 and CDR2 are ENHRY and SYGVKD. The CDR3 extends over 13 amino acids. This CDR3 reads CATGGDLGDTQYF. The CDR3 DNA is TGTGCCACCGGAGGGGACCTCGGAGATACGCAGTATTTT.

This clone was picked up a small number of times. This chain uses TRBV7-9 with TRBJ2-2; TRBD1 might be the D (5 bases). Germline V gene lookup returns CDR1 SEHNR and CDR2 FQNEAQ (reference sequence). Trimming took 11 bases from V and 6 from J, leaving 19 bases between them. This CDR3 has 14 amino acids. The CDR3 reads CALGRASGAGELFF. In DNA form, the CDR3 reads TGTGCCCTGGGCAGGGCATCGGGTGCCGGGGAGCTGTTTTTT.

The rearrangement links TRBV11-3 to TRBJ2-7; 8 nucleotides match TRBD1. CDR1 is SGHNT, CDR2 YENEEA, per germline. There are 15 residues in the CDR3. Germline trimming cut 4 bases from V and 5 bases from J; bases unmatched to any gene: 10. CDR3 in DNA: TGTGCCAGCAGCTCGGAAGGGACAGGCATCGACGAGCAGTACTTC. Its translation: CASSSEGTGIDEQYF.

The chain carries TRBV28 and TRBJ1-6, with 12 bases matching TRBD1. CDR1 is MDHEN, CDR2 SYDVKM, per germline. The CDR3 runs to 15 residues. V lost 5 bases, J lost 13 bases, and 9 bases stayed unmatched. The chain's CDR3 is CASSAIGTGGIPLHF. The DNA of the CDR3 is TGTGCCAGCAGTGCCATCGGGACAGGGGGCATTCCCCTCCACTTT.

V gene TRBV12-2 combines with J gene TRBJ2-3; the table's D call, TRBD2, has no DNA check behind it. TRBV12-2 is a recognized pseudogene. This CDR3 has 18 amino acids. The CDR3 sequence is CASRQKPGLAGVGDTQYF. DNA of the CDR3: TGTGCAAGTCGCCAAAAACCCGGACTAGCGGGAGTCGGAGATACGCAGTATTTT.

The genes are TRBV5-1 and TRBJ2-1, with a tentative D call TRBD2 (6 bases). Per germline, CDR1 SGHRS and CDR2 YFSETQ. The V end was cut by 6 bases, the J end by 9 bases, with 16 bases between. The CDR3 loop spans 13 amino acids. The CDR3 protein is CASTSGGTGEQFF. CDR3 nucleotide sequence: TGCGCCAGCACCTCTGGGGGGACCGGTGAGCAGTTCTTC. The full variable domain, its missing parts supplied by reference TRBV5-1 and TRBJ2-1, is KAGVTQTPRYLIKTRGQQVTLSCSPISGHRSVSWYQQTPGQGLQFLFEYFSETQRNKGNFPGRFSGRQFSNSRSEMNVSTLELGDSALYLCASTSGGTGEQFFGPGTRLTVL.

The chain recombines TRBV7-2 with TRBJ2-7, with TRBD2 identical over 11 bases. V trimming: 1 base; J trimming: 1 base; junction bases outside the gene matches: 3. The CDR3 contains 16 residues. Germline V CDR1 and CDR2: SGHTA, FQGNSA. This CDR3 is CASSLEGTSGSYEQYF. In nucleotides, the CDR3 is TGTGCCAGCAGCTTAGAGGGGACTAGCGGATCCTACGAGCAGTACTTC.

This clone has a single count. V and J are TRBV6-4 and TRBJ2-5, with 10 bases identical to TRBD2. The CDR3 is 16 amino acids. Trimming took 6 bases from V and 5 from J; bases not matched to a gene: 12. CDR1 and CDR2 from the germline V gene are MRHNA and SNTAGT. The CDR3 region has the DNA TGTGCCAGCAGGGGGACTAGCGCCTCGATAGCTGAGACCCAGTACTTC. Its protein product is CASRGTSASIAETQYF.

This chain uses TRBV25-1 with TRBJ2-3; 14 nucleotides match TRBD2. This CDR3 contains 18 residues. Looked up from germline, CDR1 is MGHDK and CDR2 is SYGVNS. Trimming cost V 4 bases and J 0 bases; bases outside gene matches: 6. CDR3 region: CASSARTSGRSSTDTQYF. The CDR3 region has the DNA TGTGCCAGCAGTGCCAGGACTAGCGGGAGGTCAAGCACAGATACGCAGTATTTT.

This clone was recorded once. This chain uses TRBV5-1 with TRBJ2-5; possible D gene TRBD1, 6 bases. Trimming shortened V by 0 bases and J by 5 bases, and 14 bases separated the two germline ends. The CDR3 has 15 residues. Germline assignment: CDR1 SGHRS and CDR2 YFSETQ. This CDR3 reads CASSLASRGWETQYF. The CDR3 DNA follows: TGCGCCAGCAGCTTGGCTAGCAGGGGTTGGGAGACCCAGTACTTC.

The genes are TRBV7-2 and TRBJ2-3; D perhaps matches TRBD2 (6 bases). From germline, CDR1 is SGHTA and CDR2 FQGNSA. This CDR3 comprises 15 residues. Trimming pared 2 bases from V and 6 bases from J, leaving 15 bases between. The DNA of the CDR3 is TGTGCCAGCAGCTTAATTGGGGGAGGAGCGGATACGCAGTATTTT. Protein sequence: CASSLIGGGADTQYF.

The gene calls are TRBV28 and TRBJ1-5; tentative D call: TRBD1 (6 bases). CDR3 length equals 13 residues. CDR1 is MDHEN and CDR2 is SYDVKM in the germline V gene. Trimming took 7 bases from V and 4 from J, leaving 11 bases between them. This chain's CDR3 is CASTQGGNQPQHF. CDR3 nucleotides: TGTGCCAGCACCCAAGGGGGAAATCAGCCCCAGCATTTT. Full variable domain (missing parts from reference TRBV28 and TRBJ1-5): DVKVTQSSRYLVKRTGEKVFLECVQDMDHENMFWYRQDPGLGLRLIYFSYDVKMKEKGDIPEGYSVSREKKERFSLILESASTNQTSMYLCASTQGGNQPQHFGDGTRLSIL.

V gene TRBV6-4 combines with J gene TRBJ2-3; 13 nucleotides match TRBD2. This CDR3 spans 15 amino acids. Germline loops: CDR1 MRHNA, CDR2 SNTAGT. V trimming: 3 bases; J trimming: 9 bases; junction bases outside the gene matches: 6. The CDR3 DNA reads TGTGCCAGCAGTGATCAGACTAGCGGGAGGATGACGCAGTATTTT. This gives the protein CASSDQTSGRMTQYF.

V and J are TRBV19 and TRBJ2-3, with 9 bases identical to TRBD1. The CDR3 is 16 amino acids. The germline gives CDR1 LNHDA, CDR2 SQIVND (reference sequence). V lost 4 bases to trimming and J lost 0 bases; unmatched junction nucleotides: 5. CDR3 in amino acids: CASSTPDRGSTDTQYF. CDR3 coding DNA: TGTGCCAGTAGTACCCCGGACAGGGGAAGCACAGATACGCAGTATTTT.

The rearrangement uses TRBV10-3 and TRBJ1-5, with 8 bases matching TRBD1. The CDR3 sequence is 14 residues long. With V trimmed by 7 bases and J by 6 bases, 8 bases remained unmatched. The germline V gene has CDR1 ENHRY and CDR2 SYGVKD. CDR3 protein: CAITGQGVGQPQHF. The CDR3 DNA follows: TGTGCCATCACCGGACAGGGTGTCGGTCAGCCCCAGCATTTT.

The V and J genes are TRBV19 and TRBJ2-5, with D perhaps matching TRBD1 (6 bases). Germline-derived CDR1 and CDR2 are LNHDA and SQIVND (reference sequence). The CDR3 covers 16 residues. V lost 5 bases and J lost 4, with 20 bases in between. CDR3 loop: CASSWGPTGPGETQYF. The CDR3 region has the DNA TGTGCCAGTAGTTGGGGGCCCACGGGACCGGGAGAGACCCAGTACTTC.

The chain couples TRBV5-1 to TRBJ1-5; D remains ambiguous. Germline lookup yields CDR1 SGHRS and CDR2 YFSETQ. CDR3 length: 13 amino acids. Between the trimmed V and J ends, which lost 2 bases and 4 bases, there was a span of 7 bases. CDR3 nucleotide sequence: TGCGCCAGCAGCTTTGAGGGAAATCAGCCCCAGCATTTT. It codes for CASSFEGNQPQHF.

The chain carries TRBV28 and TRBJ1-6, with D perhaps matching TRBD1 (6 bases). V lost 2 bases and J 10 bases, leaving 15 bases between the germline ends. The CDR3 covers 15 residues. Germline assignment: CDR1 MDHEN and CDR2 SYDVKM. The CDR3 here is CASSLPQGNDSPLHF. CDR3 in DNA: TGTGCCAGCAGTTTACCTCAGGGGAATGACTCACCCCTCCACTTT.